The 29 T cell receptor beta chains given below trace back to one sample, sequenced in a study of CXCR3-negative and CXCR3-positive naive CD8 T cells. 5' RACE with UMI labels generated the TRB cDNA libraries. No DNA is given; TCRdb re-called the 5' RACE reads and lists each CDR3 protein once. The table lists around 90,000 distinct CDR3 sequences, with about 1% in the top ten. Sequenced: naive CXCR3- CD8+ T cells from blood. The subset is: CD45RO-CCR7+CD27+CD95- naive CD8+ T cells lacking CXCR3 (TNR3-). The source of these receptors is a human donor in good health. Some clones in this sample may be carry-over from other donors' samples.

The V and J genes are TRBV29-1 and TRBJ2-3; TCRdb names TRBD1, which stays unverified in the absence of DNA. Looked up from germline, CDR1 is SQVTM and CDR2 is ANQGSEA. The CDR3 has 14 residues. The CDR3 loop is CSVDQGSHTDTQYF.

V and J are TRBV29-1 and TRBJ2-7. The germline V gene encodes CDR1 SQVTM and CDR2 ANQGSEA. The CDR3 is made up of 12 amino acids. The CDR3 loop is CSVERQPYEQYF.

The V call is TRBV6-5, the J call TRBJ2-7; TCRdb designates TRBD1, a call that cannot be tested without DNA. CDR1 and CDR2 from the germline V gene are MNHEY and SVGAGI. This CDR3 comprises 16 residues. CDR3 sequence reads: CASRYSGTGWLDEQYF.

The chain links TRBV29-1 to TRBJ2-7. CDR1 is SQVTM and CDR2 is ANQGSEA in the germline V gene. The CDR3 covers 14 residues. The CDR3 protein is CSVEDDSTLYEQYF.

The rearrangement links TRBV9 to TRBJ2-1; the D gene TCRdb calls, TRBD1, cannot be checked with no DNA. Germline CDR1 is SGDLS and CDR2 is YYNGEE. The CDR3 runs to 17 residues. The CDR3 sequence is CASSINRVTSSYNEQFF.

This chain's CDR3 is CASNHPYQETQYF. V usage is TRBV6-1 and J usage is TRBJ2-5. CDR1 is MNHNS, CDR2 SASEGT, per germline. This CDR3 has 13 amino acids.

The rearrangement links TRBV25-1 to TRBJ2-1; TCRdb's assignment of TRBD2 cannot be checked, as there is no DNA. The CDR3 loop spans 20 amino acids. CDR1 and CDR2 (germline): MGHDK, SYGVNS. CDR3 protein: CASSERPTGTSASSYNEQFF.

The chain couples TRBV4-1 to TRBJ2-1; TCRdb returns TRBD1, unconfirmable since there is no DNA. The germline CDR1 and CDR2 sequences are MGHRA and YSYEKL. CDR3 length equals 14 residues. CDR3 amino acids: CARSSGRTVDEQFF.

The chain employs TRBV25-1 and TRBJ1-1; there is no DNA to check the TCRdb D call of TRBD1. The germline gives CDR1 MGHDK, CDR2 SYGVNS. The length of the CDR3 is 19 residues. CDR3 sequence: CASSGRDRGSGARNTEAFF. The full variable domain, with the rest looked up from reference TRBV25-1 and TRBJ1-1, is EADIYQTPRYLVIGTGKKITLECSQTMGHDKMYWYQQDPGMELHLIHYSYGVNSTEKGDLSSESTVSRIRTEHFPLTLESARPSHTSQYLCASSGRDRGSGARNTEAFFGQGTRLTVV.

The rearrangement links TRBV7-6 to TRBJ1-2. Per the germline V gene, CDR1 is SGHVS and CDR2 is FNYEAQ. CDR3 length equals 14 residues. CDR3 residues: CASSPRGANYGYTF.

The chain joins TRBV20-1 to TRBJ2-7; the TCRdb call, TRBD1, lacks DNA for checking. Germline-derived CDR1 and CDR2 are DFQATT and SNEGSKA (reference sequence). This CDR3 contains 14 residues. The CDR3 protein is CSASPVSHSYEQYF.

The rearrangement links TRBV7-9 to TRBJ2-5; the TRBD2 assignment by TCRdb is unverifiable without DNA. The CDR3 totals 13 residues. CDR1 is SEHNR and CDR2 is FQNEAQ in the germline V gene (reference sequence). The CDR3 loop is CASSHLVGETNYF.

This chain connects TRBV9 to TRBJ2-5; TCRdb outputs TRBD2, but without DNA this stays unchecked. Per germline, CDR1 SGDLS and CDR2 YYNGEE. This CDR3 has 16 residues. The chain's CDR3 is CASSVLGGGGGETQYF. Filled out from reference TRBV9 and TRBJ2-5, the complete variable domain reads DSGVTQTPKHLITATGQRVTLRCSPRSGDLSVYWYQQSLDQGLQFLIQYYNGEERAKGNILERFSAQQFPDLHSELNLSSLELGDSALYFCASSVLGGGGGETQYFGPGTRLLVL.

V usage is TRBV28 and J usage is TRBJ2-1; with no DNA, the TCRdb D assignment of TRBD2 cannot be verified. The V gene's germline CDR1 is MDHEN and CDR2 SYDVKM. The CDR3 runs to 13 residues. CDR3 residues: CASSGLGDMGQFF.

The chain joins TRBV11-2 to TRBJ2-7; TCRdb indicates TRBD1, and absent DNA this call remains unverified. Germline CDR1 reads SGHAT; CDR2 reads FQNNGV. CDR3 length: 15 residues. CDR3: CASRPGTGEAYEQYF.

V gene TRBV20-1 combines with J gene TRBJ2-1. The V gene's germline CDR1 is DFQATT and CDR2 SNEGSKA (reference sequence). The CDR3 has 12 residues. This CDR3 is CSASVGGNEQFF.

The chain employs TRBV7-9 and TRBJ2-5. The CDR3 has 15 residues. From germline, CDR1 is SEHNR and CDR2 FQNEAQ (reference sequence). The CDR3 spells CASSAIPVIQETQYF.

This chain links TRBV29-1 with TRBJ2-2; TCRdb gives TRBD2 as the D gene, but with no DNA this cannot be confirmed. This CDR3 is 13 amino acids long. Per the germline V gene, CDR1 is SQVTM and CDR2 is ANQGSEA. CDR3 in amino acids: CSVGTSNTGELFF.

The rearrangement links TRBV23-1 to TRBJ2-2; there is no DNA to check the TCRdb D call of TRBD1. TRBV23-1 is labeled an ORF, and its function is uncertain. This CDR3 has 17 residues. The CDR3 region is CASSRPGQGFLSGELFF.

This sequence joins TRBV4-1 and TRBJ2-5. CDR1 and CDR2 (germline): MGHRA, YSYEKL. The CDR3 totals 13 residues. CDR3 sequence reads: CASSQVGGKTQYF.

The chain couples TRBV7-9 to TRBJ2-1; TCRdb's D call of TRBD2 is untestable without DNA. This CDR3 spans 16 amino acids. Germline V gives CDR1 SEHNR, CDR2 FQNEAQ (reference sequence). The chain's CDR3 is CASSFDSGMTYNEQFF.

The rearrangement uses TRBV5-1 and TRBJ2-7; the D call from TCRdb, TRBD1, cannot be confirmed without DNA. Germline CDR1 reads SGHRS; CDR2 reads YFSETQ. CDR3 length: 16 amino acids. The CDR3: CASSPHGPDREYEQYF.

V is TRBV29-1 and J is TRBJ2-1; the D call of TRBD2 rests on TCRdb alone, since no DNA is present to check it. Germline V gene sequence: CDR1 SQVTM, CDR2 ANQGSEA. The CDR3 sequence is 15 residues long. The CDR3 sequence: CSVEGRGLADNEQFF.

The chain has TRBV20-1 and TRBJ2-3; TCRdb proposes TRBD2, but this gene call is untestable without DNA. Germline assignment: CDR1 DFQATT and CDR2 SNEGSKA (reference sequence). This CDR3 comprises 15 residues. This CDR3 reads CSALPAAGGTDTQYF.

This chain uses TRBV7-2 with TRBJ2-1. Germline V gives CDR1 SGHTA, CDR2 FQGNSA. The CDR3 consists of 14 residues. The CDR3 is CASSSFSRDNEQFF.

The chain employs TRBV29-1 and TRBJ1-2. The CDR3 extends over 12 amino acids. Germline values: CDR1 SQVTM, CDR2 ANQGSEA. CDR3: CSVELQDYGYTF.

This chain joins TRBV29-1 and TRBJ1-5. The CDR3 extends over 13 amino acids. Germline-derived CDR1 and CDR2 are SQVTM and ANQGSEA. The CDR3 sequence: CSVKDGSNQPQHF.

V is TRBV11-2 and J is TRBJ2-1; without DNA, the TCRdb call of TRBD2 cannot be checked. The germline CDR1 and CDR2 sequences are SGHAT and FQNNGV. The CDR3 is made up of 14 amino acids. The CDR3 region is CASSLSSGVNEQFF.

This chain links TRBV7-8 with TRBJ2-1; without DNA, the TCRdb call of TRBD1 cannot be checked. The CDR3 is 18 residues long. Germline CDR1 is SGHVS and CDR2 is FQNEAQ. CDR3 region: CASGGTGGNLLSYNEQFF.